The rows below give T cell receptor beta chains drawn from one sample of a study of T and B cells in COVID-19 patients. TCRdb analysed the multiplex PCR reads with MiXCR anew, one entry per CDR3 protein. Among under 20,000 distinct CDR3 sequences listed, about a quarter were seen once. Sequencing input: blood. Receptors were obtained from a human donor who had recovered from COVID-19. Both conserved end residues are part of each CDR3. A D gene is named only where the DNA matches it firmly. A clone size is listed for some rows: how often the clone was seen (once, few, many), or a class if it is expanded.

>once|.|14|TRBV29-1|TRBJ1-5
TGCAGCGTCGGGGGGGGGATCGGCAATCAGCCCCAGCATTTT
CSVGGGIGNQPQHF
>medium-sized|.|16|TRBV19|TRBJ2-7
TGTGCCAGTAGTATCCAAGGACACCAAAGCTCCTACGAGCAGTACTTC
CASSIQGHQSSYEQYF
>medium-sized|TRBD2|16|TRBV7-6|TRBJ2-3
TGTGCCAGCAGCTTAGCGACTAGCGGGGCCAGGGATACGCAGTATTTT
CASSLATSGARDTQYF
>few|.|15|TRBV6-2/TRBV6-3|TRBJ2-3
TGTGCCAGCACCCTCGGGGCCAGCCTCACAGATACGCAGTATTTT
CASTLGASLTDTQYF
>medium-sized|TRBD2|17|TRBV29-1|TRBJ2-3
TGCAGCGCCCCAAGGGGGGGTAGCGGGAGAGACACAGATACGCAGTATTTT
CSAPRGGSGRDTDTQYF
>.|.|17|TRBV4-2|TRBJ1-4
TGTGCCAGCAGCCAAGATGAGGGCGCAATTCAGGGGGAAAAACTGTTTTTT
CASSQDEGAIQGEKLFF
>.|.|12|TRBV20-1|TRBJ2-7
TGCAGTGCTATAAGGGGGGGGTGGGAGCAGTACTTC
CSAIRGGWEQYF
>.|TRBD1|15|TRBV5-4|TRBJ2-1
TGCGCCAGCAGCTACGGACAGGGTCTTCCCAATGAGCAGTTCTTC
CASSYGQGLPNEQFF
>many|.|12|TRBV29-1|TRBJ1-1
TGCAGCGTTGAAGGGGGGAACACTGAAGCTTTCTTT
CSVEGGNTEAFF
>.|.|14|TRBV6-1|TRBJ1-1
TGTGCCAGCATCCCCGGGACGGCGAACACTGAAGCTTTCTTT
CASIPGTANTEAFF
>.|.|12|TRBV12-3/TRBV12-4|TRBJ1-2
TGTGCCTCCCGGGTCCCGTACTATGGCTACACCTTC
CASRVPYYGYTF
>once|TRBD1|15|TRBV7-2|TRBJ2-7
TGTGCCAGCAGCTTCGCCACAGGGGGCTCCTACGAGCAGTACTTC
CASSFATGGSYEQYF